Sequencing of this T cell receptor (beta chain) was carried out in a study of shared clonotypes between healthy human individuals. Study-level results: Sequencing of the sorted subsets was shown by rarefaction to be incomplete despite large depth. Donor clonotype sharing was expected to depend on sequencing depth.

As to this clone: Its antigen is unknown.

With 0 bases clipped from V and 13 bases from J, the junction kept 4 bases outside the gene matches. Germline-derived CDR1 and CDR2 are SGHRS and YFSETQ. The CDR3 is 12 amino acids. Generated by immunoSEQ multiplex PCR, the TCRdb table keeps only in-frame clones and is missing some. This repertoire shows under 1 million clones, 80% to 95% found once; its top ten account for about 24%. The naive CD8 fraction comprised CD45RO-negative cells positively selected for CCR7 and excluded terminally differentiated effector memory CD45RA+ cells. HIV-negative, healthy adults without recent acute infections or vaccinations were the donors.

The receptor comes from a man aged 30 to 45 in good health. This chain links TRBV5-1 with TRBJ2-4; 7 bases map to TRBD1. The sequenced sample was naive CD8+ T cells sorted from blood. CDR3: CASSLGDREQYF. CDR3 in DNA: TGCGCCAGCAGCTTGGGGGACAGAGAACAGTACTTC.